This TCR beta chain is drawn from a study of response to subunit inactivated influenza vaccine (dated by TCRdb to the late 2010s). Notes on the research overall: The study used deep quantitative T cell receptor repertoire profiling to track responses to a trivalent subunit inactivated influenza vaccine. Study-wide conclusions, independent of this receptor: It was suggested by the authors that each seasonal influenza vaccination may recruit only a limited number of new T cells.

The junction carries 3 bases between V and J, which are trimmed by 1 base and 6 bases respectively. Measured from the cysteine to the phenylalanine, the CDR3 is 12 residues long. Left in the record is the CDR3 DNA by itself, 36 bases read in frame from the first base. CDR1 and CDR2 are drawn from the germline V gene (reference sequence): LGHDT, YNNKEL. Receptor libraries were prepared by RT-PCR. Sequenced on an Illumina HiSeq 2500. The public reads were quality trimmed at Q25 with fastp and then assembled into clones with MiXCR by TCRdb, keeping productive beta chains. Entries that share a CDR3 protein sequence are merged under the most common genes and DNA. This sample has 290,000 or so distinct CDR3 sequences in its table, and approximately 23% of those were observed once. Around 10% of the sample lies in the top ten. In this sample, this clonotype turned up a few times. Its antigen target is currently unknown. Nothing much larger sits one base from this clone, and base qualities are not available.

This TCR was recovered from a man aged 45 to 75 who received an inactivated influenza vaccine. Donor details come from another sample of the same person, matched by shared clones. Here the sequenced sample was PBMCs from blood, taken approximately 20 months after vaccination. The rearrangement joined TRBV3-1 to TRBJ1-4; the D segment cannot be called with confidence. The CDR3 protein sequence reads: CASSQGYEKLFF. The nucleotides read TGTGCCAGCAGCCAAGGGTATGAAAAACTGTTTTTT.